This paragraph reports one T cell receptor beta chain. As yet, its antigen is unknown. PCR used 60 Vbeta primers and 13 Jbeta primers. Clones were read by immunoSEQ multiplex PCR, and TCRdb kept only the in-frame ones, dropping some. This sample contains around 65,000 clones. Trimming took 5 bases from V and 7 from J; bases not matched to a gene: 4. The CDR3 contains 14 residues. In germline, CDR1 is ENHRY, CDR2 SYGVKD. These data are taken from a study of cytomegalovirus exposure and HLA in healthy donors. As for the study in general: An earlier analysis found 117 million unique TCR beta sequences from around 180 million T cells. General study points: Later analysis placed DRB1 highest and HLA-C lowest in TCR association rates, which differed by HLA locus. Versus the approximately 700-donor mean, an Asian-associated ancestry cluster reportedly showed fewer N-insertions in a later analysis.

The TCR sequence derives from a boy between 10 and 17 years old in good health and CMV-seronegative. The chain uses TRBV10-3 and TRBJ1-6, with 8 positions matching TRBD1. The source material was PBMCs. The CDR3 loop is CAISQGAENSPLHF. In DNA form, the CDR3 reads TGTGCCATCAGTCAGGGGGCTGAGAATTCACCCCTCCACTTT.